These 10 T cell receptor beta chains came from one sample sequenced in a study of response to subunit inactivated influenza vaccine. Each CDR3 protein is one row after TCRdb ran MiXCR on the RT-PCR reads. The sample has a few hundred thousand distinct CDR3 sequences; 7.2% are singletons. The sample consisted of PBMCs from blood, taken around 25 months after vaccination. The receptors come from a man in his fifties or sixties who received an inactivated influenza vaccine.

This clonotype has ten or more counts. The V call is TRBV11-1, the J call TRBJ1-1; D uncertain. V dropped 7 bases and J dropped 5 bases, with 17 bases sitting between them. This CDR3 has 14 amino acids. The germline V gene has CDR1 SGHAT and CDR2 FQDESV (reference sequence). Here the CDR3 reads CASTPGTTRTEAFF. CDR3 DNA: TGTGCCAGCACGCCAGGAACAACAAGGACTGAAGCTTTCTTT.

Only a few counts were recorded for this clonotype. The V call is TRBV4-3, the J call TRBJ1-6; D possibly corresponds to TRBD1 (6 bases). V lost 0 bases to trimming and J lost 10 bases, with 22 bases between them. The CDR3 sequence is 18 residues long. The V gene's germline CDR1 is LGHNA and CDR2 YSLEER. The CDR3 spells CASSQELTGTYAGSPLHF. The CDR3 bases are TGCGCCAGCAGCCAAGAACTAACAGGGACCTATGCCGGGTCACCCCTCCACTTT.

The table lists this clonotype with a few counts. The chain links TRBV20-1 to TRBJ1-5; TRBD1 agrees at 9 bases. Germline CDR1 DFQATT, CDR2 SNEGSKA (reference sequence). CDR3 length: 14 residues. Trimming cost V 8 bases and J 6 bases; bases outside gene matches: 11. CDR3 coding DNA: TGCAGTATTAAACAGGGGGCTAGTAGTCAGCCCCAGCATTTT. Translation: CSIKQGASSQPQHF.

This clonotype was counted a few times. The rearrangement uses TRBV20-1 and TRBJ2-7, with 10 positions matching TRBD2. V was clipped by 0 bases and J by 2 bases; unmatched bases: 4. This CDR3 has 15 amino acids. Germline CDR1 is DFQATT and CDR2 is SNEGSKA (reference sequence). CDR3 sequence reads: CSARDRLAGAYEQYF. The CDR3 DNA sequence: TGCAGTGCTAGAGATCGGCTAGCGGGGGCCTACGAGCAGTACTTC.

The rearrangement uses TRBV7-9 and TRBJ2-3; maybe TRBD2 (6 bases). Germline CDR1 reads SEHNR; CDR2 reads FQNEAQ (reference sequence). The CDR3 sequence is 17 residues long. V was trimmed by 5 bases and J by 2 bases, leaving 20 bases between them. Here the CDR3 reads CASSGHRDSPITDTQYF. The DNA for the CDR3 is TGTGCCAGCAGCGGACACCGGGACTCTCCAATCACAGATACGCAGTATTTT.

This clonotype was recorded a few times. This chain links TRBV3-1 with TRBJ2-7; D call uncertain. The CDR3 covers 13 residues. V lost 2 bases to trimming and J lost 1 base, with 6 bases between them. CDR1 and CDR2 from the germline V gene are LGHDT and YNNKEL (reference sequence). CDR3 bases: TGTGCCAGCAGCCAACATCAGTCCTACGAGCAGTACTTC. Encoded protein: CASSQHQSYEQYF.

The chain has TRBV5-1 and TRBJ2-1, with a tentative D call TRBD1 (6 bases). The V gene lost 1 base and the J gene lost 8 bases, with 13 bases spanning the gap. The CDR3 is made up of 14 amino acids. Germline V gene data show CDR1 as SGHRS and CDR2 as YFSETQ. The CDR3 here is CASSLTRSGDEQFF. The DNA of the CDR3 is TGCGCCAGCAGCTTGACCAGGTCAGGGGATGAGCAGTTCTTC. The full variable domain, with the rest looked up from reference TRBV5-1 and TRBJ2-1, is KAGVTQTPRYLIKTRGQQVTLSCSPISGHRSVSWYQQTPGQGLQFLFEYFSETQRNKGNFPGRFSGRQFSNSRSEMNVSTLELGDSALYLCASSLTRSGDEQFFGPGTRLTVL.

This clonotype came up a few times. The rearrangement uses TRBV4-2 and TRBJ2-7; 8 bases match TRBD1. V was clipped by 0 bases and J by 4 bases; unmatched bases: 5. The CDR3 has 15 residues. From germline, CDR1 is LGHNA and CDR2 YNFKEQ. CDR3 sequence reads: CASSQDRQGSYEQYF. The CDR3 coding sequence is TGTGCCAGCAGCCAAGATCGACAGGGGTCTTACGAGCAGTACTTC.

This clonotype was observed a single time. Here the CDR3 omits its conserved ending phenylalanine or tryptophan, so a read error is the likely source. V is TRBV10-3 and J is TRBJ2-1, with D possibly being TRBD1 or TRBD2 (5 bases each). With 6 bases removed from V and 0 bases from J, the gap between germline ends came to 12 bases. Germline values: CDR1 ENHRY, CDR2 SYGVKD. The CDR3 length is 15 residues. In DNA form, the CDR3 reads TGTGCCATCAGCGGGACGGTAAGCTCCTACAATGAGCAGTTCTCC. Protein: CAISGTVSSYNEQFS.

The genes are TRBV5-1 and TRBJ2-3; 9 nucleotides align to TRBD1. The germline gives CDR1 SGHRS, CDR2 YFSETQ. The CDR3 totals 16 residues. V trimming: 4 bases; J trimming: 5 bases; junction bases outside the gene matches: 11. The CDR3, as DNA: TGCGCCAGCAGCCTTGCACAGGGGGCCAGAGTAGATACGCAGTATTTT. Translating gives CASSLAQGARVDTQYF.